This passage covers 23 T cell receptor beta chains from one sample sequenced in a study of esophageal squamous cell carcinoma under preoperative chemotherapy. Time point meaning: after preoperative PTX-NDP chemotherapy. TCRdb reanalysed the PCR reads using MiXCR and keeps one entry per CDR3 protein. The repertoire includes about 32,000 distinct CDR3 sequences, less than 65% of them detected once, and roughly 24% sits in the top ten. The sample was collected from a patient given preoperative chemotherapy. The receptors originated from a human donor with esophageal squamous cell carcinoma. The donor label of this sample is uncertain.

This clonotype was seen more than once but under ten times. This chain links TRBV27 with TRBJ2-1, with D uncertain. Between the trimmed V and J ends, which lost 2 bases and 6 bases, there was a span of 14 bases. Germline assignment: CDR1 MNHEY and CDR2 SMNVEV (reference sequence). This CDR3 has 15 residues. CDR3 DNA: TGTGCCAGCAGTTTACGGACGGATTCAGCCAATGAGCAGTTCTTC. Protein product: CASSLRTDSANEQFF.

Points on this clonotype: An end of the junction does not agree with germline; a read error may underlie this. The chain is built from TRBV7-9 and TRBJ2-5, with no clear D. The CDR3 covers 12 residues. CDR1 and CDR2 from the germline V gene are SEHNR and FQNEAQ (reference sequence). CDR3 residues: CASCLVANALYF. CDR3 bases: TGTGCCAGCTGCTTAGTGGCGAACGCCCTGTATTTC.

The genes are TRBV7-2 and TRBJ2-7; TRBD2 is a possible D gene (6 bases). Looked up from germline, CDR1 is SGHTA and CDR2 is FQGNSA. The CDR3 length is 14 residues. Deletions cut 4 bases from V and 3 bases from J, with 13 bases between. This CDR3 is CASSSQRAGYEQYF. The CDR3 nucleotides are TGTGCCAGCAGCTCCCAGCGGGCGGGCTACGAGCAGTACTTC.

This rearrangement joins TRBV6-1 to TRBJ2-5, with D maybe TRBD2 (6 bases). Germline V gives CDR1 MNHNS, CDR2 SASEGT. V was cut by 8 bases and J by 2 bases, with 15 bases left in between. The length of the CDR3 is 14 residues. This chain's CDR3 is CASGLSGGQETQYF. CDR3 DNA sequence: TGTGCCAGCGGCTTGTCCGGGGGACAAGAGACCCAGTACTTC.

This clonotype was seen more than once but under ten times. The rearrangement links TRBV6-1 to TRBJ2-4; tentatively, D is TRBD1 (6 bases). In germline, CDR1 is MNHNS, CDR2 SASEGT. CDR3 length equals 12 residues. V lost 7 bases and J 6 bases, leaving 10 bases between the germline ends. CDR3 amino acids: CASTSDRNIQYF. The CDR3 DNA reads TGTGCCAGCACCTCGGACAGAAACATTCAGTACTTC.

The V gene is TRBV7-2, the J gene TRBJ1-3, with TRBD1 matching 7 bases. J was trimmed by 0 bases and V by 3 bases; bases with no gene match: 2. The CDR3 spans 15 residues. In germline, CDR1 is SGHTA, CDR2 FQGNSA. For the CDR3, the DNA is TGTGCCAGCAGCTTCGGGGACAGCTCTGGAAACACCATATATTTT. Translating it yields CASSFGDSSGNTIYF.

Comments on this clonotype: Mismatch with germline at one junction end may stem from a read error. V and J are TRBV7-8 and TRBJ2-3; D may match TRBD1 or TRBD2 (6 bases each). Germline lookup yields CDR1 SGHVS and CDR2 FQNEAQ. This CDR3 is built from 15 residues. DNA of the CDR3: TGTGCCGGCAGGTTCGGGGGCCGTGACCAAGAGACCCAGTATTTT. It specifies CAGRFGGRDQETQYF.

The chain carries TRBV7-3 and TRBJ2-3, with no clear D. V lost 5 bases to trimming and J lost 6 bases, with 9 bases between them. The CDR3 runs to 12 residues. Looked up from germline, CDR1 is SGHTA and CDR2 is FQGTGA. The CDR3 sequence: CASSRRADTQYF. In nucleotides, the CDR3 is TGTGCCAGCAGCAGACGCGCGGATACGCAGTATTTT.

Ten or more counts support this clonotype. J is TRBJ2-7 and V is TRBV7-3; 11 bases are shared with TRBD2. Per germline, CDR1 SGHTA and CDR2 FQGTGA. V was clipped by 4 bases and J by 4 bases; unmatched bases: 3. CDR3 size: 14 residues. The CDR3 region is CASSYRTSGYEQYF. In nucleotides, the CDR3 is TGTGCCAGCAGCTACCGGACTAGCGGGTACGAGCAGTACTTC.

The J gene is TRBJ2-5, the V gene TRBV5-1; D possibly corresponds to TRBD2 (6 bases). The end of the DNA aligns better with TRBJ2-1, so the J call may be wrong. Germline loops: CDR1 SGHRS, CDR2 YFSETQ. This CDR3 comprises 15 residues. CDR3 DNA sequence: TGCGCCAGCAGCCCAGGGTTCGGGGGACCCAATGAGCAGTTCTTC. This sequence encodes CASSPGFGGPNEQFF.

The chain employs TRBV7-3 and TRBJ2-3; a possible D gene is TRBD2 (6 bases). Trimming pared 5 bases from V and 11 bases from J, leaving 29 bases between. This CDR3 is 17 amino acids long. Germline V gene data show CDR1 as SGHTA and CDR2 as FQGTGA. CDR3 coding DNA: TGTGCCAGCAGCCTCAAACTGGGGCGGGGAGCCAAAGACATGCAGTATTTT. Translation: CASSLKLGRGAKDMQYF.

In this sample, this clonotype turned up many times. The gene calls are TRBV7-2 and TRBJ2-7; D is possibly TRBD1 (6 bases). The germline V gene encodes CDR1 SGHTA and CDR2 FQGNSA. The CDR3 has 13 amino acids. Trimming shortened V by 1 base and J by 6 bases, and 10 bases separated the two germline ends. The CDR3 protein is CASSLEGRGEQYF. The DNA of the CDR3 is TGTGCCAGCAGCTTAGAGGGCAGGGGCGAGCAGTACTTC.

In the case of this clonotype: Germline and junction disagree at one end, which may indicate a read error. The J gene is TRBJ2-4, the V gene TRBV7-2, with 8 bases lining up with TRBD2. CDR1 and CDR2 (germline): SGHTA, FQGNSA. The CDR3 totals 14 residues. CDR3 region: CASSGGRDQNIQYF. The CDR3, as DNA: TGTGCGAGCAGCGGGGGTCGTGACCAAAACATTCAGTACTTC.

With regard to this clonotype: The junction departs from germline at one end; a sequencing error may be responsible. The chain combines TRBV11-1 with TRBJ2-3; either TRBD1 or TRBD2 may supply D (5 bases each). CDR3 length: 16 residues. Germline values: CDR1 SGHAT, CDR2 FQDESV (reference sequence). The CDR3 region has the DNA TGTGCCAGCAGCGTAGGGGTAGAAGCTAGCCCAGAGACGCAGTATTTT. It translates to CASSVGVEASPETQYF.

This clonotype has just one count. This rearrangement joins TRBV7-2 to TRBJ2-2; the D is unclear. V was trimmed by 3 bases and J by 13 bases, leaving 18 bases between them. This CDR3 has 14 amino acids. Germline loops: CDR1 SGHTA, CDR2 FQGNSA. The CDR3 sequence is CASSFERFTEALFF. The CDR3 region has the DNA TGTGCCAGCAGCTTCGAGCGATTCACCGAGGCGCTGTTTTTT.

In its sample, this clonotype was seen many times. This may stem from a read error, because a much larger clone lies one nucleotide away. CDR3 amino acids: CASSQEGETQFF. The CDR3 nucleotides are TGTGCCAGCAGCCAAGAAGGGGAGACCCAGTTCTTC. The chain couples TRBV7-9 to TRBJ2-1; TRBD1 or TRBD2 may be the D gene (5 bases each). V was clipped by 5 bases and J by 13 bases, with 15 bases between them. Germline CDR1 is SEHNR and CDR2 is FQNEAQ (reference sequence). CDR3 length: 12 residues.

A word on this clonotype: This clone may be a read error of a much larger clone one base away. The gene calls are TRBV7-9 and TRBJ2-1; 7 bases line up with TRBD2. This CDR3 has 15 residues. Germline loops: CDR1 SEHNR, CDR2 FQNEAQ (reference sequence). CDR3 residues: CVSSLGGSRYYEQFF. The CDR3 nucleotides read TGTGTCAGCAGCTTAGGCGGGAGCCGGTACTACGAGCAGTTCTTC. Complete variable domain (other parts from reference TRBV7-9 and TRBJ2-1): DTGVSQNPRHKITKRGQNVTFRCDPISEHNRLYWYRQTLGQGPEFLTYFQNEAQLEKSRLLSDRFSAERPKGSFSTLEIQRTEQGDSAMYLCVSSLGGSRYYEQFFGPGTRLTVL.

This clonotype appeared once. The chain combines TRBV7-3 with TRBJ2-3; weak D call: TRBD2 (6 bases). The end of the DNA is better explained by TRBJ2-7, so the J call may be wrong. The CDR3 contains 17 residues. CDR1 is SGHTA, CDR2 FQGTGA, per germline. Here the CDR3 reads CASSRKPGRGARDMQYF. CDR3 DNA: TGTGCCAGCAGCCGCAAACCGGGGCGGGGAGCCAGAGATATGCAGTACTTC.

The gene calls are TRBV6-1 and TRBJ2-2; TRBD1 matches at 9 bases. The V gene end was trimmed by 6 bases and the J gene end by 16 bases; junction bases not matched to a gene: 12. The CDR3 is 13 residues long. CDR1 and CDR2 from the germline V gene are MNHNS and SASEGT. DNA for the CDR3: TGTGCCAGCAGGACAGGGGGGACCGATACGCAGTTTTTT. Translated, it gives CASRTGGTDTQFF.

V usage is TRBV11-2 and J usage is TRBJ1-3; D might be TRBD1 (5 bases). The V end lost 1 base, the J end lost 3 bases, and 13 bases lay between the germline ends. Germline assignment: CDR1 SGHAT and CDR2 FQNNGV. There are 16 residues in the CDR3. CDR3 nucleotide sequence: TGTGCCAGCAGCTTAGCGGCCGGGGGAAGTGGAAACACCATATATTTT. This translates into CASSLAAGGSGNTIYF.

Regarding this clonotype: An end of the junction differs from the germline gene, which may be a read error. The chain is built from TRBV12-3 or TRBV12-4 and TRBJ2-3; TRBD2 is a possible D gene (5 bases). CDR3 size: 16 residues. The CDR3 DNA reads TGTGCCAGCAGTACTACGGGCCTGGGAGCCAAAAATACGCAGTACTTT. Its protein is CASSTTGLGAKNTQYF.

The chain recombines TRBV4-2 with TRBJ2-7, with D perhaps being TRBD1 or TRBD2 (5 bases each). The CDR3 runs to 15 residues. The ends were cut back, 0 bases at V and 2 bases at J, with 11 bases in the middle. From germline, CDR1 is LGHNA and CDR2 YNFKEQ. CDR3 residues: CASSQDEGSAYEQYF. CDR3 bases: TGTGCCAGCAGCCAAGATGAGGGGTCGGCCTACGAGCAGTACTTC.

For this clonotype: The junction departs from the called germline gene at one end, perhaps through a read error. The V call is TRBV6-4, the J call TRBJ2-3, with D perhaps TRBD2 (7 bases). There are 15 residues in the CDR3. Germline assignment: CDR1 MRHNA and CDR2 SNTAGT. The CDR3 DNA is TGTGCCAGCAGTCTTGGTGGGGGGGCCAGAGATATTCAGTACTTT. It is translated as CASSLGGGARDIQYF.